This T cell receptor beta chain comes out of a study of cytomegalovirus exposure and HLA in healthy donors. CDR1 and CDR2 from the germline V gene are GTSNPN and SVGIG (reference sequence). V shed 5 bases and J 8 bases; nucleotides not matched to a gene: 8. This CDR3 is 13 amino acids long. PCR primers comprised 60 Vbeta and 13 Jbeta primers. The method was immunoSEQ multiplex PCR; TCRdb's version includes in-frame clones alone and lacks a portion of them. Altogether about 160,000 clones are present, roughly four fifths being singletons, with the ten largest covering roughly a tenth. As regards this clone: Antigen specificity is unknown.

Whole-study results and caveats: TCR beta sequences numbering 15,000 to 20,000 were associated with HLA alleles at 0.05 false discovery rate in a later analysis. For most TCR beta V segments, an earlier analysis put the productive rate at about 87% or about 30% of the time.

The sample taken for sequencing was PBMCs. This chain uses TRBV30 with TRBJ1-4, with 7 bases that match TRBD1. The sequence derives from a man aged 50 to 59 in good health and CMV-seropositive. CDR3 sequence (DNA): TGTGCCTGGGGGCGGGACAGAGAGGAAAAACTGTTTTTT. Translation: CAWGRDREEKLFF.